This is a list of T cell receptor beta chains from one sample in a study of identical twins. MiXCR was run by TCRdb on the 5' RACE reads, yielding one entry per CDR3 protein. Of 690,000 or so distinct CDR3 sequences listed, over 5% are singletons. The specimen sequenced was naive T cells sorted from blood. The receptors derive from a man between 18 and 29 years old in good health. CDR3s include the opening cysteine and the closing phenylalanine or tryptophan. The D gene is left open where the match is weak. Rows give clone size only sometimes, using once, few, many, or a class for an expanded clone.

DNA: TGCGCCAGCAGTTATTCTAGCGGGAGAGCAGATACGCAGTATTTT; CDR3: CASSYSSGRADTQYF; J: TRBJ2-3; V: TRBV5-1; D: TRBD2; size: many
DNA: TGTGCCAGCCAAGTCCCATCCTACAATGAGCAGTTCTTC; CDR3: CASQVPSYNEQFF; J: TRBJ2-1; V: TRBV6-2/TRBV6-3; D: NA; size: many
DNA: TGTGCCAGCAGCTTCCGCCCGGAGGGGGGCAATGAGCAGTTCTTC; CDR3: CASSFRPEGGNEQFF; J: TRBJ2-1; V: TRBV4-2; D: NA; size: NA
DNA: TGTGCCACCAGCAGGGAAGGGATCGACGGAAACACCATATATTTT; CDR3: CATSREGIDGNTIYF; J: TRBJ1-3; V: TRBV15; D: NA; size: NA
DNA: TGCAGCGTCCGGTCAGGGGGCAGTGAGCAGTTCTTC; CDR3: CSVRSGGSEQFF; J: TRBJ2-1; V: TRBV29-1; D: TRBD1; size: many
DNA: TGTGCCAGCAGTGTGTCCCTAGCGGGAGGGCCGCGCACAGATACGCAGTATTTT; CDR3: CASSVSLAGGPRTDTQYF; J: TRBJ2-3; V: TRBV2; D: TRBD2; size: few
DNA: TGCAGTGCTAGTGTCGGGGAGGAAAAACTGTTTTTT; CDR3: CSASVGEEKLFF; J: TRBJ1-4; V: TRBV20-1; D: NA; size: many
DNA: TGCAGCGTTGAGGGGGTTTCGGACCTAACGAACACCGGGGAGCTGTTTTTT; CDR3: CSVEGVSDLTNTGELFF; J: TRBJ2-2; V: TRBV29-1; D: NA; size: many
DNA: TGTGCCCTCGGGGCCTCTGAGCAGTTCTTC; CDR3: CALGASEQFF; J: TRBJ2-1; V: TRBV6-2/TRBV6-3; D: NA; size: many
DNA: TGTGCCAGCAGCGTGGGGCCAATAGGGGAAAAACTGTTTTTT; CDR3: CASSVGPIGEKLFF; J: TRBJ1-4; V: TRBV9; D: NA; size: many
DNA: TGCGCCAGCAGCTCGACTTCCTACGACAGGGGGCAAGAGACCCAGTACTTC; CDR3: CASSSTSYDRGQETQYF; J: TRBJ2-5; V: TRBV5-1; D: TRBD1; size: many
DNA: TGTGCCAGCAGCTCGCCCCTGGGACAGGGAAGCTCTGGGGCCAACGTCCTGACTTTC; CDR3: CASSSPLGQGSSGANVLTF; J: TRBJ2-6; V: TRBV11-1; D: TRBD1; size: few
DNA: TGCGCCAGCAGAAAAGGTGGGGACGCGAACACTGAAGCTTTCTTT; CDR3: CASRKGGDANTEAFF; J: TRBJ1-1; V: TRBV4-3; D: NA; size: few
DNA: TGTGCCAGCAGCTTGTCAGGGGCTAGGGCACCCCTCCACTTT; CDR3: CASSLSGARAPLHF; J: TRBJ1-6; V: TRBV5-5; D: NA; size: many
DNA: TGTGCCAGCTCACCACCGAGGACAGGGGATTTAGACTACACCTTC; CDR3: CASSPPRTGDLDYTF; J: TRBJ1-2; V: TRBV18; D: TRBD1; size: NA
DNA: TGTGCCAGCAGCCAAGGCCCGTACCAAGAGACCCAGTACTTC; CDR3: CASSQGPYQETQYF; J: TRBJ2-5; V: TRBV3-1; D: NA; size: NA
DNA: TGTGCCAGCAGCCGTGGGACCGGGACAGGGGGCTTGCATGAGCAGTTCTTC; CDR3: CASSRGTGTGGLHEQFF; J: TRBJ2-1; V: TRBV27; D: TRBD1; size: many
DNA: TGTGCCAGCAGTTTCCCCGGTGAGACAGATACGCAGTATTTT; CDR3: CASSFPGETDTQYF; J: TRBJ2-3; V: TRBV27; D: NA; size: many
DNA: TGTGCCAGCAGTTACCAAACTGGGATCGACTATGGCTACACCTTC; CDR3: CASSYQTGIDYGYTF; J: TRBJ1-2; V: TRBV6-2/TRBV6-3; D: NA; size: few
DNA: TGTGCCAGCAGTTACCCTTCCGGGCAAACCGAAGAGACCCAGTACTTC; CDR3: CASSYPSGQTEETQYF; J: TRBJ2-5; V: TRBV6-5; D: NA; size: few
DNA: TGCAGTGCTAGAGGGGATTACCTAGCCAAAAACATTCAGTACTTC; CDR3: CSARGDYLAKNIQYF; J: TRBJ2-4; V: TRBV20-1; D: NA; size: few
DNA: TGTGCCAGCAGTTCTAGCGGTAATGAGCAGTTCTTC; CDR3: CASSSSGNEQFF; J: TRBJ2-1; V: TRBV11-2; D: TRBD2; size: many
DNA: TGCAGTGCCCCCCTCGGGACAGTTGACGAGCAGTACTTC; CDR3: CSAPLGTVDEQYF; J: TRBJ2-7; V: TRBV20-1; D: TRBD1; size: many
DNA: TGTGCCAGCAGCTTAGATGGACGCACCACAGATACGCAGTATTTT; CDR3: CASSLDGRTTDTQYF; J: TRBJ2-3; V: TRBV7-9; D: NA; size: few
DNA: TGTGCCATCAGTGAGTTGGGGAACTACGAGCAGTACTTC; CDR3: CAISELGNYEQYF; J: TRBJ2-7; V: TRBV10-3; D: NA; size: many
DNA: TGTGCCACCACTCAGGGGGCCATGTCCTCCGAGCAGTACTTC; CDR3: CATTQGAMSSEQYF; J: TRBJ2-7; V: TRBV12-3/TRBV12-4; D: TRBD1; size: NA
DNA: TGTGCCAGCCGGTTCCGGAACCTCTCTGGAAACACCATATATTTT; CDR3: CASRFRNLSGNTIYF; J: TRBJ1-3; V: TRBV6-2/TRBV6-3; D: NA; size: many
DNA: TGCAGTGCTAGCCCGGGACTAGCGGGAGCGAACACCGGGGAGCTGTTTTTT; CDR3: CSASPGLAGANTGELFF; J: TRBJ2-2; V: TRBV20-1; D: TRBD2; size: many
DNA: TGTGCCAGCAGTGGGGGACGGACTAGCGGATTCTACGAGCAGTACTTC; CDR3: CASSGGRTSGFYEQYF; J: TRBJ2-7; V: TRBV25-1; D: TRBD2; size: many
DNA: TGTGCCAGCAGCCGACAGGGGGCTAAAGAGACCCAGTACTTC; CDR3: CASSRQGAKETQYF; J: TRBJ2-5; V: TRBV21-1; D: NA; size: NA
DNA: TGTGCCTGGAACCCAGGGCCAGATACGCAGTATTTT; CDR3: CAWNPGPDTQYF; J: TRBJ2-3; V: TRBV30; D: NA; size: few
DNA: TGTGCCAGCAGTTGGGAAAATCCGTACAATGAGCAGTTCTTC; CDR3: CASSWENPYNEQFF; J: TRBJ2-1; V: TRBV27; D: NA; size: many
DNA: TGCAGCGTCAACCTACTAGCGGGAGTCACGGATACGCAGTATTTT; CDR3: CSVNLLAGVTDTQYF; J: TRBJ2-3; V: TRBV29-1; D: TRBD2; size: many
DNA: TGTGCCAGCAGCGGAGGCGATTGGGCCACCGGGGAGCTGTTTTTT; CDR3: CASSGGDWATGELFF; J: TRBJ2-2; V: TRBV9; D: NA; size: NA
DNA: TGTGCCAGCAGTCGAACAGGGAGTGAGGTTAATCAGCCCCAGCAATTT; CDR3: CASSRTGSEVNQPQQF; J: TRBJ1-5; V: TRBV12-3/TRBV12-4; D: NA; size: many
DNA: TGCGCCAGCAGCCAAGCGGGGGCGAGGATTCAGCCCCAGCATTTT; CDR3: CASSQAGARIQPQHF; J: TRBJ1-5; V: TRBV4-1; D: NA; size: few
DNA: TGTGCCAGCAGCAAGGACAGGGTCAATGAGCAGTTCTTC; CDR3: CASSKDRVNEQFF; J: TRBJ2-1; V: TRBV12-3/TRBV12-4; D: TRBD1; size: few
DNA: TGCAGCGTTGAATACGGACAGGGGTTTTACTTCATTGATGAGCAGTTCTTC; CDR3: CSVEYGQGFYFIDEQFF; J: TRBJ2-1; V: TRBV29-1; D: TRBD1; size: many
DNA: TGTGCCATCAGTGCCCCGGACAGCGGGAGAATCTACAATGAGCAGTTCTTC; CDR3: CAISAPDSGRIYNEQFF; J: TRBJ2-1; V: TRBV10-3; D: TRBD2; size: many
DNA: TGTGCCAGCAGCCCGGAAGCTGGGGGGGTTTACAATGAGCAGTTCTTC; CDR3: CASSPEAGGVYNEQFF; J: TRBJ2-1; V: TRBV7-3; D: TRBD2; size: many
DNA: TGCAGTGCTAGGACAGGGTCGTACACCGGGGAGCTGTTTTTT; CDR3: CSARTGSYTGELFF; J: TRBJ2-2; V: TRBV20-1; D: TRBD1; size: many
DNA: TGCAGTGCTAGGGGGGTCTCCTACGAGCAGTACTTC; CDR3: CSARGVSYEQYF; J: TRBJ2-7; V: TRBV20-1; D: NA; size: few
DNA: TGTGCCAGCAGGGGACGGCGTACGCAGTATTTT; CDR3: CASRGRRTQYF; J: TRBJ2-3; V: TRBV12-3/TRBV12-4; D: NA; size: many
DNA: TGTGCCAGCAGCTTAAGGGGACACGGGGATACGCAGTATTTT; CDR3: CASSLRGHGDTQYF; J: TRBJ2-3; V: TRBV7-3; D: NA; size: NA
DNA: TGTGCCATCAGGGTGACAGACGGCACAGATACGCAGTATTTT; CDR3: CAIRVTDGTDTQYF; J: TRBJ2-3; V: TRBV10-3; D: NA; size: many
DNA: TGTGCCAGCAGACGGACTAGCGGTTACTACAATGAGCAGTTCTTC; CDR3: CASRRTSGYYNEQFF; J: TRBJ2-1; V: TRBV25-1; D: TRBD2; size: many
DNA: TGTGCCAGCAGTGAAAGTCCCCGGGACGTCTCCTACAATGAGCAGTTCTTC; CDR3: CASSESPRDVSYNEQFF; J: TRBJ2-1; V: TRBV6-1; D: NA; size: few
DNA: TGCGCCAGCAGCCCTCGGGACTATTCCCAGGAGACCCAGTACTTC; CDR3: CASSPRDYSQETQYF; J: TRBJ2-5; V: TRBV5-1; D: TRBD2; size: few
DNA: TGTGCCACCAGCAGAGAACTAGTGGGGTCGGATGAGCAGTTCTTC; CDR3: CATSRELVGSDEQFF; J: TRBJ2-1; V: TRBV15; D: NA; size: few
DNA: TGTGCCTGGAGGCTAGCGGGAGTAGGTTATGAGCAGTTCTTC; CDR3: CAWRLAGVGYEQFF; J: TRBJ2-1; V: TRBV30; D: TRBD2; size: NA
DNA: TGTGCCAGTAGGACGTTGGACAGTCCTAACACTGAAGCTTTCTTT; CDR3: CASRTLDSPNTEAFF; J: TRBJ1-1; V: TRBV19; D: NA; size: NA
DNA: TGTGCCAGCAGCGTGGGGACAGAAATTACCTACAATGAGCAGTTCTTC; CDR3: CASSVGTEITYNEQFF; J: TRBJ2-1; V: TRBV9; D: TRBD1; size: many
DNA: TGTGCCAGCAGCTTAGCAGGGGCAAATGAAAAACTGTTTTTT; CDR3: CASSLAGANEKLFF; J: TRBJ1-4; V: TRBV7-2; D: NA; size: NA
DNA: TGCGCCAGCAGATCGGGGCCCGGGGAGCTGTTTTTT; CDR3: CASRSGPGELFF; J: TRBJ2-2; V: TRBV10-1; D: NA; size: NA
DNA: TGCAGACGGGGGTCACGCGACTACAATGAGCAGTTCTTC; CDR3: CRRGSRDYNEQFF; J: TRBJ2-1; V: TRBV20-1; D: NA; size: many
DNA: TGTGCTAGTGGTTTGTTGGTCGCTAGTGGGAACACCGGGGAGCTGTTTTTT; CDR3: CASGLLVASGNTGELFF; J: TRBJ2-2; V: TRBV12-5; D: NA; size: many
DNA: TGTGCCAGCAGCAAACAGGGGGCAAGAGCTGGAAACACCATATATTTT; CDR3: CASSKQGARAGNTIYF; J: TRBJ1-3; V: TRBV7-9; D: TRBD1; size: NA
DNA: TGTGCCAGCAGCCAATTTTCCCCATACACAGGGAACACCGGGGAGCTGTTTTTT; CDR3: CASSQFSPYTGNTGELFF; J: TRBJ2-2; V: TRBV14; D: NA; size: few
DNA: TGTGCCAGCAGCTTGTTTTCGCTAGCGGGAGGGATCCAAGAGACCCAGTACTTC; CDR3: CASSLFSLAGGIQETQYF; J: TRBJ2-5; V: TRBV5-6; D: TRBD2; size: few